This T cell receptor beta chain was captured by sequencing in a study of shared clonotypes between healthy human individuals. About the study: Donors consisted of two women and three men between 18 and 49. Each donor's CD4 naive and CD4 memory cells filled three plates apiece, CD8 naive two, and CD8 memory one.

The investigators split CD4+ cells into a CD45RA+ naive subset and a CD45RA-negative memory subset. The CDR3 runs 16 residues. Germline CDR1 and CDR2: LNHDA and SQIVND (reference sequence). The ends were cut back, 7 bases at V and 3 bases at J, with 21 bases in the middle. The assay was carried out at the deep level. This table comes from immunoSEQ multiplex PCR, and its TCRdb copy is limited to in-frame clones, with some not included. Among approximately 2.5 million clones listed, around nine tenths were seen once. The rearrangement links TRBV19 to TRBJ1-2; D not resolved. Sequencing was performed on naive CD4+ T cells sorted from blood. Subset noted: CD45RA+ positively selected. The sequence was collected from a man aged 18 to 30 in good health. The CDR3 DNA reads as TGTGCCAGTACCGACGGATGGCCGGGTAGGGACTATGGCTACACCTTC. Translation gives CASTDGWPGRDYGYTF.